These 12 T cell receptor beta chains came from one sample sequenced in a study of Ad26.COV2.S vaccination and SARS-CoV-2 variants (dated by TCRdb to the early 2020s). The treatment or condition label, as the study defines it: 15 to 20 received Ad26.COV2.S at low or high dose, single or two shots; about five received placebo; per-sample allocation not given. Repertoires of vaccine and placebo recipients were sequenced from samples taken on day 63 after the first injection. Library generation was performed with the immunoSEQ multiplex PCR assay. Held by TCRdb, this immuneACCESS table contains in-frame sequences only and omits some clones. Under half of the omission traces to an unresolved V gene where checked; the cause of the rest is unknown. This sample has about 320,000 clones in its table, and 86% of those were observed once. The ten largest account for approximately 2% of the sample. The input for sequencing was peripheral blood, taken in a trial of Ad26.COV2.S vaccine versus placebo. Receptors originate from a person aged 18-65 years who received the Ad26.COV2.S COVID-19 vaccine or a placebo.

This chain links TRBV25-1 with TRBJ2-2, with TRBD1 identical over 7 bases. Germline lookup yields CDR1 MGHDK and CDR2 SYGVNS. This CDR3 comprises 14 residues. V dropped 6 bases and J dropped 1; count of bases not matched to a gene: 2. The DNA for the CDR3 is TGTGCCAGCAGGGGGACAGTGAACACCGGGGAGCTGTTTTTT. Encoded protein: CASRGTVNTGELFF. Full variable domain (rest looked up from reference TRBV25-1 and TRBJ2-2): EADIYQTPRYLVIGTGKKITLECSQTMGHDKMYWYQQDPGMELHLIHYSYGVNSTEKGDLSSESTVSRIRTEHFPLTLESARPSHTSQYLCASRGTVNTGELFFGEGSRLTVL.

The chain joins TRBV7-2 to TRBJ2-1; 7 bases are a match to TRBD1. The germline gives CDR1 SGHTA, CDR2 FQGNSA. With V trimmed by 5 bases and J by 3 bases, 19 bases remained unmatched. The CDR3 sequence is 19 residues long. In nucleotides, the CDR3 is TGTGCCAGCAGCCGTAGTCTTACCGTAACAGGGGAATACTACAATGAGCAGTTCTTC. This sequence encodes CASSRSLTVTGEYYNEQFF.

The V gene is TRBV30, the J gene TRBJ2-1, with D perhaps assigned TRBD1 or TRBD2 (5 bases each). The CDR3 runs 16 residues. V lost 0 bases to trimming and J lost 2 bases, with 14 bases between them. Germline CDR1 reads GTSNPN; CDR2 reads SVGIG (reference sequence). The CDR3 DNA reads as TGTGCCTGGAGTGTAGGGGTGGGGAGTACCTACAATGAGCAGTTCTTC. Amino acids: CAWSVGVGSTYNEQFF.

CDR3 sequence (DNA): TGTGCTAGTGGTTTGTTCCTCGGGACCCCCAGAGGTTCCTATAATTCACCCCTCCACTTT. Its protein is CASGLFLGTPRGSYNSPLHF. The chain couples TRBV12-5 to TRBJ1-6, with D tentatively TRBD1 (5 bases). CDR3 length equals 20 residues. The germline V gene encodes CDR1 LGHNT and CDR2 FRNRAP. The V and J ends lost 2 bases and 1 base respectively, with 21 bases between them.

The rearrangement links TRBV19 to TRBJ1-2; a possible D gene is TRBD1 (5 bases). The germline V gene encodes CDR1 LNHDA and CDR2 SQIVND (reference sequence). CDR3 length equals 12 residues. V lost 7 bases and J lost 4, with 10 bases in between. CDR3 sequence (DNA): TGTGCCAGTAAGGGGCAGGCCTATGGCTACACCTTC. The encoded protein is CASKGQAYGYTF.

The gene calls are TRBV27 and TRBJ1-2; D is possibly TRBD1 (6 bases). CDR1 is MNHEY, CDR2 SMNVEV, per germline (reference sequence). Trimming took off 6 bases at V and 7 bases at J, with 12 bases between the two ends. This CDR3 contains 12 residues. CDR3 sequence (DNA): TGTGCCAGCAGGCAACAGGGCTCTGGCTACACCTTC. This encodes CASRQQGSGYTF.

Here the CDR3 reads CASSARTRMNTEAFF. CDR3 DNA sequence: TGTGCCAGCAGCGCGCGGACACGCATGAACACTGAAGCTTTCTTT. The chain joins TRBV7-9 to TRBJ1-1; weak D call: TRBD1 (5 bases). V lost 5 bases to trimming and J lost 0 bases, with 13 bases between them. CDR3 length: 15 residues. Per germline, CDR1 SEHNR and CDR2 FQNEAQ (reference sequence).

The rearrangement links TRBV23-1 to TRBJ1-2, with D possibly TRBD1 on 5 matching bases. TRBV23-1 is an open reading frame whose function is uncertain. This CDR3 is built from 14 residues. V lost 2 bases to trimming and J lost 2 bases, with 9 bases between them. CDR3: CASSQGRGNYGYTF. The CDR3 nucleotides read TGCGCCAGCAGTCAAGGACGGGGGAACTATGGCTACACCTTC.

This chain links TRBV18 with TRBJ1-5; 8 bases are shared with TRBD1. Germline loops: CDR1 KGHSH, CDR2 LQKENI. The CDR3 has 19 residues. The V and J ends lost 3 bases and 6 bases, in that order; junction bases with no gene match: 19. CDR3 nucleotide sequence: TGTGCCAGCTCACCCTATGCCTACTTTCCGGGACAGGCGGTTCAGCCCCAGCATTTT. Protein product: CASSPYAYFPGQAVQPQHF.

The chain has TRBV5-6 and TRBJ1-2; TRBD1 agrees at 7 bases. Germline CDR1 and CDR2: SGHDT and YYEEEE. The junction had 7 bases not matched to a gene; V was cut back by 4 bases and J by 4 bases. This CDR3 region has 14 residues. The CDR3 DNA reads TGTGCCAGCAGCCCAGGGGGGAAGGTCTATGGCTACACCTTC. Translating it yields CASSPGGKVYGYTF.

The chain is built from TRBV19 and TRBJ2-2; D is perhaps TRBD2 (6 bases). Per germline, CDR1 LNHDA and CDR2 SQIVND (reference sequence). This CDR3 spans 17 amino acids. The V gene lost 3 bases and the J gene lost 1 base, with 15 bases spanning the gap. DNA of the CDR3: TGTGCCAGTAGTATTAATTTGGGGCGGGGGAACACCGGGGAGCTGTTTTTT. Its protein is CASSINLGRGNTGELFF.

The rearrangement joins TRBV30 to TRBJ2-6; 7 bases are shared with TRBD1. Germline loops: CDR1 GTSNPN, CDR2 SVGIG (reference sequence). With V trimmed by 1 base and J by 0 bases, 0 bases remained unmatched. The CDR3 is 15 amino acids. The CDR3 reads CAWSAGGSGANVLTF. The CDR3 DNA reads as TGTGCCTGGAGTGCAGGGGGCTCTGGGGCCAACGTCCTGACTTTC.